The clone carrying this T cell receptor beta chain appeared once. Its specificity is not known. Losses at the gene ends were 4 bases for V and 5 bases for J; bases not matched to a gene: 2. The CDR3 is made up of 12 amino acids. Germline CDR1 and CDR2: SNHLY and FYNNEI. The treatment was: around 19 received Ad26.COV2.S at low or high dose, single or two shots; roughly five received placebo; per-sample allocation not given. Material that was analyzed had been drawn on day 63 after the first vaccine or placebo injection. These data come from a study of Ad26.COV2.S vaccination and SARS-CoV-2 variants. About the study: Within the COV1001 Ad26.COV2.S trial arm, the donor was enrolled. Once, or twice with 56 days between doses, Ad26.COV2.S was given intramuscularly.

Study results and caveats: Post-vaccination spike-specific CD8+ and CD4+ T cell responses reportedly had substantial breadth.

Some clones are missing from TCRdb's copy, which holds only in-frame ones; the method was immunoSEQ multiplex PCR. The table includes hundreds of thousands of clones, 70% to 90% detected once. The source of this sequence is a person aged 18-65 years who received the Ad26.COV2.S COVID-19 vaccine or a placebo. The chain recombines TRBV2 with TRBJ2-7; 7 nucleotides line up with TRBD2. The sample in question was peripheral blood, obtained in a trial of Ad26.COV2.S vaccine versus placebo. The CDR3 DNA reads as TGTGCCAGCAGTGGGGAGGGCAACGAGCAGTACTTC. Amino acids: CASSGEGNEQYF.